This T cell receptor beta chain was observed in a study of post-analysis software for immune sequencing data. Whole-study results and caveats: Comparison of patients with controls showed 4 to 6 TRBV segments more frequent in patients, TRBV5-6, TRBV5-1 and TRBV20-1 among them.

Germline lookup yields CDR1 SGHRS and CDR2 YFSETQ. The CDR3 loop spans 14 amino acids. V lost 7 bases to trimming and J lost 6 bases, with 17 bases between them. Regarding this clonotype: Its antigen is still unknown.

Incorporated into the TCR beta cDNA libraries were unique molecular identifiers, which served to reduce PCR and sequencing biases. One entry per CDR3 protein, called by TCRdb with MiXCR from the PCR reads. Of 650,000 to 850,000 distinct CDR3 sequences listed, roughly half were seen once; the top ten hold approximately 4.5%. The receptor was derived from a girl between 10 and 17 years old with multiple sclerosis. The gene calls are TRBV5-1 and TRBJ2-1, with D uncertain. Sequencing used blood. In DNA form, the CDR3 reads TGCGCCAGCGGCCAACTCTACCCCATCAATGAGCAGTTCTTC. This sequence encodes CASGQLYPINEQFF.